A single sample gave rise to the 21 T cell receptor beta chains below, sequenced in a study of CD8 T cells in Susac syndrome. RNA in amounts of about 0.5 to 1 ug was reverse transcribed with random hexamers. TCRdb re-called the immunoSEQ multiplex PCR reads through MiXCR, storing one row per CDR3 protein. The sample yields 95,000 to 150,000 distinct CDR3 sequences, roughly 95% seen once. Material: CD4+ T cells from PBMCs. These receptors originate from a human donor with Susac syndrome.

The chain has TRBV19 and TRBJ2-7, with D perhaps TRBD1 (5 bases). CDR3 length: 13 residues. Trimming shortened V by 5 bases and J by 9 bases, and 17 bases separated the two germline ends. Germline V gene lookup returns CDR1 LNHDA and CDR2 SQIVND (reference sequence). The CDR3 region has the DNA TGTGCCAGTAGTCCCGACAGTTTGTCATTGCAGTACTTC. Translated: CASSPDSLSLQYF.

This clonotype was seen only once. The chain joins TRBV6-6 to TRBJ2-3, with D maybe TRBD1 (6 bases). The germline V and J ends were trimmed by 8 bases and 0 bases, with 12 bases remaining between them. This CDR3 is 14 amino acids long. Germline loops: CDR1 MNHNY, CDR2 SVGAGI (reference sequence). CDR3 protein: CASRWGLSTDTQYF. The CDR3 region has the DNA TGTGCCAGCCGGTGGGGGCTTAGCACAGATACGCAGTATTTT.

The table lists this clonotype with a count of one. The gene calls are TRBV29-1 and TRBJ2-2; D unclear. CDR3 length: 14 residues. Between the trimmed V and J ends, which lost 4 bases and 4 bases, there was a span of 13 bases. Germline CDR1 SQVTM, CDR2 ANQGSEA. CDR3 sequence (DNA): TGCAGCGTTGTTCCAAGACGCGGCACCGGGGAGCTGTTTTTT. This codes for CSVVPRRGTGELFF.

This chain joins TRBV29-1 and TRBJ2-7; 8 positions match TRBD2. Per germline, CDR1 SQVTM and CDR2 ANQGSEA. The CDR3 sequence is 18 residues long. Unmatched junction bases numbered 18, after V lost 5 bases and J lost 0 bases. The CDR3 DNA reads TGCAGCGTTAAAGGGTCGGCTAGCGGGCCAGGTAGCTCCTACGAGCAGTACTTC. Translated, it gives CSVKGSASGPGSSYEQYF.

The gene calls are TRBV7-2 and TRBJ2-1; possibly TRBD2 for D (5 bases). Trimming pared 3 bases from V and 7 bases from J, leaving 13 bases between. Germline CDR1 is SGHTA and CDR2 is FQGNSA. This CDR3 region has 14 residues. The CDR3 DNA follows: TGTGCCAGCAGCTTGGGAAGACGGGAAAATGAGCAGTTCTTC. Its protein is CASSLGRRENEQFF.

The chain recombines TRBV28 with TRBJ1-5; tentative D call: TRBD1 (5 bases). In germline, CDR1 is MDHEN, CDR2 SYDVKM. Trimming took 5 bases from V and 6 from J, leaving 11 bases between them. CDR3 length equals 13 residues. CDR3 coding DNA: TGTGCCAGCAGTCCTTTTCAGGGTCAGCCCCAGCATTTT. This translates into CASSPFQGQPQHF. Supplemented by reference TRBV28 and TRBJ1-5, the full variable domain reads DVKVTQSSRYLVKRTGEKVFLECVQDMDHENMFWYRQDPGLGLRLIYFSYDVKMKEKGDIPEGYSVSREKKERFSLILESASTNQTSMYLCASSPFQGQPQHFGDGTRLSIL.

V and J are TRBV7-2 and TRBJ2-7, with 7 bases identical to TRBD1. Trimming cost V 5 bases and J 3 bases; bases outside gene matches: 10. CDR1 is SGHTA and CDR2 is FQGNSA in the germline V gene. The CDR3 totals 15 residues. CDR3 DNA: TGTGCCAGCAGCGAAACAGGGGTTAGGGGCTACGAGCAGTACTTC. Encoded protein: CASSETGVRGYEQYF.

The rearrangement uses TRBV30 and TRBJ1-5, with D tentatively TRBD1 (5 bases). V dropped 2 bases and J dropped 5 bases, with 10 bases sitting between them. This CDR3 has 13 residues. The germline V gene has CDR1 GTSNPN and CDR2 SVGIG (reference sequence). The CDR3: CAWSSGMDQPQHF. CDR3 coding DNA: TGTGCCTGGAGTTCAGGGATGGATCAGCCCCAGCATTTT. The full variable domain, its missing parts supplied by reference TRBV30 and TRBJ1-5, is SQTIHQWPATLVQPVGSPLSLECTVEGTSNPNLYWYRQAAGRGLQLLFYSVGIGQISSEVPQNLSASRPQDRQFILSSKKLLLSDSGFYLCAWSSGMDQPQHFGDGTRLSIL.

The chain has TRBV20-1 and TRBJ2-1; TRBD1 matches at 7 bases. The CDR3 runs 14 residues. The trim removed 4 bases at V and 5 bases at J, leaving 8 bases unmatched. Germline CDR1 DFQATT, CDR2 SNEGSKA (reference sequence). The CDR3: CSAMRRGWNNEQFF. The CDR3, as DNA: TGCAGTGCTATGCGCAGGGGGTGGAACAATGAGCAGTTCTTC.

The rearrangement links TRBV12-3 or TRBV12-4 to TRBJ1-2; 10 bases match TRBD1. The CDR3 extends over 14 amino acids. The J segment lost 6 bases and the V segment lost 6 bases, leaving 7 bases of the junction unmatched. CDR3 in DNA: TGTGCCAGCAGCATGACAGGGGGCGCCAATGGCTACACCTTC. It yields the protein CASSMTGGANGYTF.

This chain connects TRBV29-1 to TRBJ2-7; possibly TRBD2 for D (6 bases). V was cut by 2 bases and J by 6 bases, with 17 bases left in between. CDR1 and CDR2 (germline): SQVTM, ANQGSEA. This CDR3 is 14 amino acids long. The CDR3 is CSVERQGGPREQYF. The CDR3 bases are TGCAGCGTTGAAAGGCAGGGAGGACCCCGCGAGCAGTACTTC.

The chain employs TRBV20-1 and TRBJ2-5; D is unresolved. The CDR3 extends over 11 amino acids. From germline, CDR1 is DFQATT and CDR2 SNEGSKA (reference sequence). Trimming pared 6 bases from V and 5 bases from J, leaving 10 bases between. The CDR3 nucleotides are TGCAGTGCCCTACAGTGGGAGACCCAGTACTTC. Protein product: CSALQWETQYF.

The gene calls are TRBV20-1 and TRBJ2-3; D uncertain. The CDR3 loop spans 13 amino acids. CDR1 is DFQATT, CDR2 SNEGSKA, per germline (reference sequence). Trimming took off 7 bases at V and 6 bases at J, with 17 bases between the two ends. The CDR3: CSVYGRSNDTQYF. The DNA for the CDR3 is TGCAGTGTTTACGGCAGGTCGAACGATACGCAGTATTTT.

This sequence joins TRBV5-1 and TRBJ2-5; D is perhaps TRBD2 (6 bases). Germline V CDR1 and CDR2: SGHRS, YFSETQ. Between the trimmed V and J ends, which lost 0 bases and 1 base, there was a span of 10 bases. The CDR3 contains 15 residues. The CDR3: CASSLGSGGQETQYF. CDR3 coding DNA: TGCGCCAGCAGCTTGGGATCCGGGGGCCAAGAGACCCAGTACTTC. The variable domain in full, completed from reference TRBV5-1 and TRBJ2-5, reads KAGVTQTPRYLIKTRGQQVTLSCSPISGHRSVSWYQQTPGQGLQFLFEYFSETQRNKGNFPGRFSGRQFSNSRSEMNVSTLELGDSALYLCASSLGSGGQETQYFGPGTRLLVL.

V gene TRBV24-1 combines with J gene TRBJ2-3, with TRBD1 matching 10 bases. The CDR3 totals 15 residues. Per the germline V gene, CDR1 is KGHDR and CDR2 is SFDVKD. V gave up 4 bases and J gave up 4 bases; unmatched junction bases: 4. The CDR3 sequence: CATSDAGTGADTQYF. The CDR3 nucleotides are TGTGCCACCAGTGACGCCGGGACAGGGGCAGATACGCAGTATTTT.

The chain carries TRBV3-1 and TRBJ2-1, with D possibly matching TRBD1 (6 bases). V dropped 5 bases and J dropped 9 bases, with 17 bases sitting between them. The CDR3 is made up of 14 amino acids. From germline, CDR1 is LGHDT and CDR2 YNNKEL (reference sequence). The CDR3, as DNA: TGTGCCAGCAGCTTTCAGGGGCAGGGAAGTGAGCAGTTCTTC. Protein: CASSFQGQGSEQFF.

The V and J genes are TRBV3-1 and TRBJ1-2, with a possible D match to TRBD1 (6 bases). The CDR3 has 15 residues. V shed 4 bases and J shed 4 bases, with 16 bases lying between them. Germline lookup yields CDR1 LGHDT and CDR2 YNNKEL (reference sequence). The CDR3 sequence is CASSPGAPSFYGYTF. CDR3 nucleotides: TGTGCCAGCAGCCCAGGGGCCCCAAGCTTCTATGGCTACACCTTC.

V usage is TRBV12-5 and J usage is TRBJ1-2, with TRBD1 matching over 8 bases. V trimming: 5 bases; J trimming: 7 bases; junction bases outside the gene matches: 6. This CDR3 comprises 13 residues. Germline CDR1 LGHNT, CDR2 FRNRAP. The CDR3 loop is CASGLWTGTGYTF. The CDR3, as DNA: TGTGCTAGTGGTCTATGGACAGGGACTGGCTACACCTTC. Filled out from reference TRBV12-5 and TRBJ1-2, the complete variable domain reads DARVTQTPRHKVTEMGQEVTMRCQPILGHNTVFWYRQTMMQGLELLAYFRNRAPLDDSGMPKDRFSAEMPDATLATLKIQPSEPRDSAVYFCASGLWTGTGYTFGSGTRLTVV.

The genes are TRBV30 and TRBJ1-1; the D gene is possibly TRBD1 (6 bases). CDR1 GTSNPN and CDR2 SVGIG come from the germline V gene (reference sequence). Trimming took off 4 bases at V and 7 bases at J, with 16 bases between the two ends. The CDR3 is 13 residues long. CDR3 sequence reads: CAWTRQRGIEAFF. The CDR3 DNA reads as TGTGCCTGGACCCGACAGAGGGGGATTGAAGCTTTCTTT.

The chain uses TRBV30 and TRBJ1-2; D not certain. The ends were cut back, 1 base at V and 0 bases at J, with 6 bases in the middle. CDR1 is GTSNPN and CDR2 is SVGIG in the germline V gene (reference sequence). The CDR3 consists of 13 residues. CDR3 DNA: TGTGCCTGGAGTGAAGCCACTAACTATGGCTACACCTTC. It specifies CAWSEATNYGYTF.

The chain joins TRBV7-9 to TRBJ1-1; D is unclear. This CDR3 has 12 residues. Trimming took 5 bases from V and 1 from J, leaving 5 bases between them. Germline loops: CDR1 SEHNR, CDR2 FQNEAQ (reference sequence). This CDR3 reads CASSRGNTEAFF. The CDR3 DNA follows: TGTGCCAGCAGCCGAGGGAACACTGAAGCTTTCTTT.